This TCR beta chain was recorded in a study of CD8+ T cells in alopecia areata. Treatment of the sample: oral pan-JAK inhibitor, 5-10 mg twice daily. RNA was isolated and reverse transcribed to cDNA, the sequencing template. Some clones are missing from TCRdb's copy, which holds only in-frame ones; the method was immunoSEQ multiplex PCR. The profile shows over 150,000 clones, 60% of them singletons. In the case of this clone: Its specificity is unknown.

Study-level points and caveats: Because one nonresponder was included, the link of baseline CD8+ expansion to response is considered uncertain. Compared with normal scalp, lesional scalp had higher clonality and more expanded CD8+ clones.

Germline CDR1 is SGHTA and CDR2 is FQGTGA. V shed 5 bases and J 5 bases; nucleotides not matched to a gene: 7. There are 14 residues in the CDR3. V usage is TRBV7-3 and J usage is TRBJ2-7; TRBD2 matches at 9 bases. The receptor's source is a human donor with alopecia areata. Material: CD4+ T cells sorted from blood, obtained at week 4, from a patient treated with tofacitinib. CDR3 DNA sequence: TGTGCCAGCAGCCTAGCGGGAATGGGGGACGAGCAGTACTTC. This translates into CASSLAGMGDEQYF.